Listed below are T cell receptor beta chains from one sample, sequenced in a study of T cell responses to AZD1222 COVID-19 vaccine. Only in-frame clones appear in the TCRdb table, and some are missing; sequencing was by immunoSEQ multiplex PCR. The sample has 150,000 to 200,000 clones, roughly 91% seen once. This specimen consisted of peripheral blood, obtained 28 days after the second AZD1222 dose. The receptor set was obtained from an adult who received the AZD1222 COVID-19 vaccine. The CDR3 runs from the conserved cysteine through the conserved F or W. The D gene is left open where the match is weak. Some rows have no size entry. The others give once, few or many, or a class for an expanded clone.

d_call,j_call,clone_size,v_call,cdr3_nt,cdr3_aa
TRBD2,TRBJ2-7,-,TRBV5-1,TGCGCCAGCAGCTTCCTAGCGGGAGGACAGTACGAGCAGTACTTC,CASSFLAGGQYEQYF
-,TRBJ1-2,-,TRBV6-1,TGTGCCAGCAGTGAAGGTATAGGAGTTTCCTGGGGCTACACCTTC,CASSEGIGVSWGYTF
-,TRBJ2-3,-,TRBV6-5,TGTGCCAGCAAGTCGGGACACAGCACAGATACGCAGTATTTT,CASKSGHSTDTQYF
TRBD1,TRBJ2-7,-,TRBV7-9,TGTGCCAGCAGCCTTTCCCCCGGGACAGCATACGAGCAGTACTTC,CASSLSPGTAYEQYF
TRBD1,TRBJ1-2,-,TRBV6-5,TGTGCCAGCAGTTACTCGACAGGGGGGGGCTACACCTTC,CASSYSTGGGYTF
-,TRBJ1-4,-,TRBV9,TGTGCCAGCAGCGTATCCCCACTGAGAGGAATTGAAAAACTGTTTTTT,CASSVSPLRGIEKLFF
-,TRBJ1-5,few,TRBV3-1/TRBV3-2,TGTGCCAGCAGCCAAGAAGGACGTGATAGCAATCAGCCCCAGCATTTT,CASSQEGRDSNQPQHF
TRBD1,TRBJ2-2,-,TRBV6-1,TGTGCCAGCAGTCTTCGACAGGGGTACGGGGAGCTGTTTTTT,CASSLRQGYGELFF
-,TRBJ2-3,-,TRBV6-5,TGTGCCAGCAGTTATGGTTTGAATACGCAGTATTTT,CASSYGLNTQYF
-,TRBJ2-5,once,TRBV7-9,TGTGCCAGCAGCATCAAAGAGACCCAGTACTTC,CASSIKETQYF
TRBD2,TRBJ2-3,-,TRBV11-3,TGTGCCAGCAGCGAAACTCGACTAGCGGGAAGCACAGATACGCAGTATTTT,CASSETRLAGSTDTQYF
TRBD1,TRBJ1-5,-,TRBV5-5,TGTGCCAGCAGCTACGGACAGGGGGACAATCAGCCCCAGCATTTT,CASSYGQGDNQPQHF
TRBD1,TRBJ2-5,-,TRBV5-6,TGTGCCAGCAGTTTGACAGGGGGTGGAGAGACCCAGTACTTC,CASSLTGGGETQYF
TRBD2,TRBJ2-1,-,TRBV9,TGTGCCAGCAGCGTAGATAGCGGGAGTTATATTGAGCAGTTCTTC,CASSVDSGSYIEQFF
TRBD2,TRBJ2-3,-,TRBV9,TGTGCCAGCAGCCTAGCCTTAGCGGGAAGGACAGATACGCAGTATTTT,CASSLALAGRTDTQYF
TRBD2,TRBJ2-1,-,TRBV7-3,TGTGCCAGCAGCCCGAGCTTAGCGGGAGCCAATGAGCAGTTCTTC,CASSPSLAGANEQFF
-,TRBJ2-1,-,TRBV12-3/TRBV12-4,TGTGCCAGCAGTTTGGACGTCGCGGAGCAGTTCTTC,CASSLDVAEQFF
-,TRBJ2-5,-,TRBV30,TGTGCCTGGGAGGTTGGAGGGTCCTACCAAGAGACCCAGTACTTC,CAWEVGGSYQETQYF
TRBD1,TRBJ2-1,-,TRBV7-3,TGTGCCAGCAGCATGCCGGGACAGGGATTGAATGAGCAGTTCTTC,CASSMPGQGLNEQFF
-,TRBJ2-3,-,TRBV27,TGTGCCAGCAGTTTCGCGAGCCCGATCACAGATACGCAGTATTTT,CASSFASPITDTQYF
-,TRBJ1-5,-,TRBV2,TGTGCCAGCAGTGTCGGCCCAAGCAATCAGCCCCAGCATTTT,CASSVGPSNQPQHF
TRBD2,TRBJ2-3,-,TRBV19,TGTGCCAGTAATCTCGGGGGGTTCACAGATACGCAGTATTTT,CASNLGGFTDTQYF
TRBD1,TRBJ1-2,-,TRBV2,TGTGCCAGCAGTCTTGGGTGGACAGGGGGCTACACCTTC,CASSLGWTGGYTF
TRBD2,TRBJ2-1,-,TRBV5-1,TGCGCCAGCAGCGCGCCGGGACTAGCGGGAGGAACGAATGAGCAGTTCTTC,CASSAPGLAGGTNEQFF
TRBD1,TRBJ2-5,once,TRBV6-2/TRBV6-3,TGTGCCAGCAGTTACCAGGGGGTTGGGACCCAGTACTTC,CASSYQGVGTQYF
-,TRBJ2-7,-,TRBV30,TGTGCCTGGAGTGCGGGCGACTACGAGCAGTACTTC,CAWSAGDYEQYF
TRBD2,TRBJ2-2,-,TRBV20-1,TGCAGTGCTAGTAGGCTAGCGGGAGGCGGGGAGCTGTTTTTT,CSASRLAGGGELFF
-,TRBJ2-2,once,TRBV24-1,TGTGCCACCAGTGATGGGGCGAGGGTTCGGGGGGAGCTGTTTTTT,CATSDGARVRGELFF
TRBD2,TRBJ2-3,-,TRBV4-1,TGCGCCAGCAGCCACCCCTTCGGACTAGCGGGAGACACAGATACGCAGTATTTT,CASSHPFGLAGDTDTQYF
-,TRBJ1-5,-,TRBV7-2,TGTGCCAGCAGCCCCGGGTACAATCAGCCCCAGCATTTT,CASSPGYNQPQHF
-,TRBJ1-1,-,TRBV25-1,TGTGCCAGCAGGAGACGAGCGGGGGTAAACACTGAAGCTTTCTTT,CASRRRAGVNTEAFF
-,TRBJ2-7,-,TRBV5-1,TGCGCCAGCAGCGCCATCCGGGACGCTGGCTCCTACGAGCAGTACTTC,CASSAIRDAGSYEQYF
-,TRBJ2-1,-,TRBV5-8,TGTGCCAGCAGGTGGCTCAGCCTAAGACTGAATGAGCAGTTCTTC,CASRWLSLRLNEQFF
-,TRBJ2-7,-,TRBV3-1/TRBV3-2,TGTGCCAGCAGCCCTGACAGATACTACGAGCAGTACTTC,CASSPDRYYEQYF
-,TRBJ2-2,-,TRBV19,TGTGCCAGTAGTCAAGCGGGACAGAACACCGGGGAGCTGTTTTTT,CASSQAGQNTGELFF
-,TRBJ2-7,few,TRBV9,TGTGCCAGCAGCGTAGAGGACAGTTTCTCACTTTCCTACGAGCAGTACTTC,CASSVEDSFSLSYEQYF
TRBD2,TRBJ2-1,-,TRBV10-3,TGTGCCTCCCGACTAGCGGCTGGCCCCTACAATGAGCAGTTCTTC,CASRLAAGPYNEQFF
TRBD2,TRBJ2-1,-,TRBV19,TGTGCCAGTAGTCCCCTAGCGGGAGTCTATGAGCAGTTCTTC,CASSPLAGVYEQFF
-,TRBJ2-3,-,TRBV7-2,TGTGCCAGCAGCCCGTACCTAGCTCATAACCCACCAGATACGCAGTATTTT,CASSPYLAHNPPDTQYF
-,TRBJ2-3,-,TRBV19,TGTGCCAGTAGTATACTCCAGGGTGGAGATACGCAGTATTTT,CASSILQGGDTQYF
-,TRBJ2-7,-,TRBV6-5,TGTGCCAGCAGTTACTCGGGCCAGGGTGTTAACGAGCAGTACTTC,CASSYSGQGVNEQYF
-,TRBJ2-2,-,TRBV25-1,TGTGCCAGCAGTGAAAGGGACGCCCATCCCGGGGAGCTGTTTTTT,CASSERDAHPGELFF
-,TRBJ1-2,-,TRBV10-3,TGTGCCATCAGTGCGCCAGGTGGCAGGCACGGCTACACCTTC,CAISAPGGRHGYTF
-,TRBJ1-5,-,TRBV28,TGTGCCAGCTTACAGGGAAATAGCAATCAGCCCCAGCATTTT,CASLQGNSNQPQHF
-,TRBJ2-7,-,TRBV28,TGTGCCAGCACCCCGGGGCGGCGAGAGCAGTACTTC,CASTPGRREQYF
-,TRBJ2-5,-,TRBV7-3,TGTGCCAGCAGCTTAGTAAAGGGAGAGACCCAGTACTTC,CASSLVKGETQYF
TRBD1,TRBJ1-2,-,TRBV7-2,TGTGCCAGCAGCCCCCGGACAGGGGGAGGAGGCTACACCTTC,CASSPRTGGGGYTF
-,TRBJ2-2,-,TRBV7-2,TGTGCCAGCAGCTTAATTGTCTCGGGGAACACCGGGGAGCTGTTTTTT,CASSLIVSGNTGELFF
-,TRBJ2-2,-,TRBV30,TGTGCCTGGAGTGTAAAACGATCGATGAACACCGGGGAGCTGTTTTTT,CAWSVKRSMNTGELFF
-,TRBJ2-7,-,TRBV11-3,TGTGCCAGCAGCCCGACCCCAACCTACGAGCAGTACTTC,CASSPTPTYEQYF
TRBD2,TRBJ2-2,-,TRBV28,TGTGCCAGCAGTGCCCCGGTGGGCGGGAGGGCCCCCGGGGAGCTGTTTTTT,CASSAPVGGRAPGELFF
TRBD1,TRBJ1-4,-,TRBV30,TGTGCCTGGAGCCCGGGACAGGGAGGGGAAAAACTGTTTTTT,CAWSPGQGGEKLFF
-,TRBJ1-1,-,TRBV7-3,TGTGCCAGCAGCTTAAGTGCAATGAACACTGAAGCTTTCTTT,CASSLSAMNTEAFF
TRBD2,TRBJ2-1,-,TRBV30,TGTGCCTGGGAACCGGGACTAGCGGGAGGGCCTTCCTACAATGAGCAGTTCTTC,CAWEPGLAGGPSYNEQFF